This T cell receptor (beta chain) originates from a study of identical twins. The study, taken as a whole, reports: Analyses of zero insertions could, in part, be confounded by invariant MAIT and iNKT cells.

One entry per CDR3 protein results from TCRdb running MiXCR on the 5' RACE reads. Seen here are more than 650,000 distinct CDR3 sequences, roughly 6.2% observed once, and the top ten hold approximately 1.6%. This clonotype was found many times. The antigen remains undetermined. V dropped 3 bases and J dropped 6; count of bases not matched to a gene: 7. Germline CDR1 and CDR2: DFQATT and SNEGSKA (reference sequence). This CDR3 region has 14 residues. Specimen: naive T cells sorted from blood. The V gene is TRBV20-1, the J gene TRBJ2-3; TRBD2 matches 9 bases. The source of this sequence is a man younger than 35 in good health. This CDR3 is CSASLAGVPDTQYF. In DNA, the CDR3 is TGCAGTGCTAGCTTAGCGGGAGTCCCGGATACGCAGTATTTT.